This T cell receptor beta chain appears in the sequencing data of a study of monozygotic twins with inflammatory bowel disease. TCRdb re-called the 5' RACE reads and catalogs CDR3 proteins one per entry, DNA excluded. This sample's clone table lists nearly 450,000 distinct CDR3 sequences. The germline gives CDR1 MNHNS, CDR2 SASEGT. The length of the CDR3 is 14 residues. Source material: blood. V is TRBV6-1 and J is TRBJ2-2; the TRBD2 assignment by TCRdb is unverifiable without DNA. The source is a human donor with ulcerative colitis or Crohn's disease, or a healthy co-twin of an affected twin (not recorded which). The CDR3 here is CASSWTGGTGELFF.